The subject of this entry is one TCR beta chain. This receptor's antigen is unknown. Base qualities are not provided; no much larger clone lies one nucleotide away. The sample originates from a study of cytomegalovirus exposure and HLA in healthy donors (TCRdb year 2017). Some background on the complete study: According to a later analysis, the approximately 120 validation repertoires were produced on the same platform as the 666 repertoires of the first cohort. The study aimed to test whether signatures of past pathogen exposure could be identified by cataloging public T cell receptors. Along with the approximately 650-subject first cohort, a separate validation cohort of approximately 110 different subjects was used. To predict cytomegalovirus infection status, the study brought together high-throughput TCR immunosequencing, statistical association of individual TCRs with disease status, and machine learning. Study-level results and caveats: A later analysis lacked HLA typing for the validation cohort, so it scored co-occurrence in that cohort across all 130 or so repertoires. A few of the identified cytomegalovirus-associated TCR beta chains were confirmed in vitro to be specific for cytomegalovirus antigens. The study listed 150 to 200 TCR beta chains as associated with cytomegalovirus. It was suggested by the authors that the approach could potentially be generalized to other disease states and immunological phenotypes. Cytomegalovirus status was reported to be diagnosed by the classifier with high specificity and sensitivity in both the original and validation cohorts. Most TCR sequences were seen in very few donors, while some public TCRs were found in many individuals. In a later analysis, TCRs clustered in the first cohort were found to also tend to co-occur in the approximately 120 validation repertoires, with 94% of cluster scores above 0.

From a lookup of the germline V gene, CDR1 and CDR2 are SGHRS and YFSETQ. V and J are trimmed by 4 bases and 5 bases, and the gene matches miss 10 bases of the junction. The CDR3 sequence holds 18 residues, the cysteine and phenylalanine included. Just the 54-base CDR3 DNA is kept, in frame starting at base 1. The library was built by means of the immunoSEQ multiplex PCR assay. Per the original workflow: To diagnose cytomegalovirus status from the catalog of TCR beta chain sequences, a statistical classification framework was built. TCRdb re-hosts the immuneACCESS table, in-frame sequences only. Its copies lack some clones; in the studies checked, an unresolved V gene accounts for under half of them, and the cause for the rest is not known. V and J calls and clone size follow that table, whereas D and trimming were derived from the DNA. The table for this sample lists about 160,000 clones; 75% to 90% of them were counted only once. The top ten clones comprise about 2.2% of the sample.

Donors formed part of the validation cohort, which comprised about 130 subjects and was distinct from the first cohort of roughly 600 subjects. The source is a woman under 30 in good health and CMV-seronegative. The chain uses TRBV5-1 and TRBJ2-2; 14 junctional bases match TRBD2. The sample taken for sequencing was PBMCs. DNA sequence: TGCGCCAGCAGCCCCCGGTCACGGACTAGCGGGGGGACCGGGGAGCTGTTTTTT. Its translation is CASSPRSRTSGGTGELFF.